Listed below are T cell receptor beta chains from one sample, sequenced in a study of blood T cell repertoires in COVID-19. The data were produced by immunoSEQ multiplex PCR, yet TCRdb's version contains in-frame clones alone and is incomplete. The sample includes fewer than 350,000 clones, more than 75% of them seen just once. Sequencing used peripheral blood. These receptors all come from a woman aged 25 to 39 who had recovered from COVID-19. Both conserved end residues are part of each CDR3. D genes are given only for firm matches. Some rows mark clone size as missing; the rest say once, few, many or name a class of expanded clone.

clone size: NA
J gene: TRBJ2-7
V gene: TRBV2
D gene: TRBD1
CDR3 protein: CASRGQSSEQYF
CDR3 DNA: TGTGCCAGCAGGGGACAGTCTAGCGAGCAGTACTTC

clone size: NA
J gene: TRBJ1-2
V gene: TRBV20-1
D gene: NA
CDR3 protein: CSASHLQEGNYGYTF
CDR3 DNA: TGCAGTGCTAGTCATCTACAGGAGGGGAACTATGGCTACACCTTC

clone size: NA
J gene: TRBJ2-7
V gene: TRBV27
D gene: TRBD2
CDR3 protein: CASSLLSSGGTYEQYF
CDR3 DNA: TGTGCCAGCAGTTTATTGTCTAGCGGGGGCACCTACGAGCAGTACTTC

clone size: NA
J gene: TRBJ2-2
V gene: TRBV4-1
D gene: TRBD1
CDR3 protein: CASGTQGVLPGELFF
CDR3 DNA: TGCGCCAGCGGGACACAGGGGGTCCTACCCGGGGAGCTGTTTTTT

clone size: NA
J gene: TRBJ1-2
V gene: TRBV5-1
D gene: NA
CDR3 protein: CASSRGQASNYGYTF
CDR3 DNA: TGCGCCAGCAGCCGTGGACAAGCTTCTAACTATGGCTACACCTTC

clone size: NA
J gene: TRBJ2-7
V gene: TRBV4-3
D gene: TRBD2
CDR3 protein: CASSPASGGGYEQYF
CDR3 DNA: TGCGCCAGCAGCCCAGCGTCGGGAGGGGGCTACGAGCAGTACTTC

clone size: NA
J gene: TRBJ2-7
V gene: TRBV3-1/TRBV3-2
D gene: NA
CDR3 protein: CASSQVVRPYEQYF
CDR3 DNA: TGTGCCAGCAGCCAAGTGGTCAGGCCCTACGAGCAGTACTTC

clone size: NA
J gene: TRBJ2-5
V gene: TRBV11-3
D gene: NA
CDR3 protein: CASSPGLFQETQYF
CDR3 DNA: TGTGCCAGCAGCCCGGGACTGTTCCAAGAGACCCAGTACTTC

clone size: NA
J gene: TRBJ2-6
V gene: TRBV4-1
D gene: TRBD1
CDR3 protein: CASSAGTAPFVLTF
CDR3 DNA: TGCGCCAGCAGTGCCGGGACAGCCCCTTTCGTCCTGACTTTC

clone size: NA
J gene: TRBJ2-7
V gene: TRBV6-5
D gene: TRBD1
CDR3 protein: CASSETGSFSEQYF
CDR3 DNA: TGTGCCAGCAGCGAGACAGGGAGTTTCTCCGAGCAGTACTTC

clone size: NA
J gene: TRBJ1-2
V gene: TRBV27
D gene: TRBD1
CDR3 protein: CASSFTPGQANYGYTF
CDR3 DNA: TGTGCCAGCAGTTTTACTCCCGGACAGGCTAACTATGGCTACACCTTC

clone size: few
J gene: TRBJ2-3
V gene: TRBV5-4
D gene: NA
CDR3 protein: CASSLGSRDTQYF
CDR3 DNA: TGTGCCAGCAGCCTTGGGTCCAGGGATACGCAGTATTTT

clone size: NA
J gene: TRBJ2-5
V gene: TRBV6-6
D gene: TRBD1
CDR3 protein: CASANRGQIQETQYF
CDR3 DNA: TGTGCCAGCGCGAACCGGGGACAGATTCAAGAGACCCAGTACTTC

clone size: NA
J gene: TRBJ1-2
V gene: TRBV7-3
D gene: TRBD1
CDR3 protein: CASSLDRAAGGYTF
CDR3 DNA: TGTGCCAGCAGCTTAGACAGGGCGGCAGGGGGCTACACCTTC

clone size: NA
J gene: TRBJ2-1
V gene: TRBV29-1
D gene: TRBD2
CDR3 protein: CSVVTSDYNEQFF
CDR3 DNA: TGCAGCGTTGTTACTAGCGATTACAATGAGCAGTTCTTC

clone size: once
J gene: TRBJ1-5
V gene: TRBV28
D gene: NA
CDR3 protein: CASSLGGHQPQHF
CDR3 DNA: TGTGCCAGCAGTTTGGGGGGGCACCAGCCCCAGCATTTT

clone size: NA
J gene: TRBJ2-7
V gene: TRBV12-3/TRBV12-4
D gene: NA
CDR3 protein: CASSLTQGYEQYF
CDR3 DNA: TGTGCCAGCAGTTTAACACAGGGCTACGAGCAGTACTTC

clone size: few
J gene: TRBJ2-5
V gene: TRBV5-1
D gene: NA
CDR3 protein: CASSPGLTYQETQYF
CDR3 DNA: TGCGCCAGCAGCCCGGGACTGACGTACCAAGAGACCCAGTACTTC

clone size: NA
J gene: TRBJ1-2
V gene: TRBV5-1
D gene: NA
CDR3 protein: CASSLSGAGYTF
CDR3 DNA: TGCGCCAGCAGCCTGAGTGGGGCTGGCTACACCTTC

clone size: NA
J gene: TRBJ2-7
V gene: TRBV13
D gene: TRBD1
CDR3 protein: CASSLNRGQGYEQYF
CDR3 DNA: TGTGCCAGCAGCTTAAATAGGGGACAGGGCTACGAGCAGTACTTC

clone size: NA
J gene: TRBJ2-5
V gene: TRBV29-1
D gene: TRBD2
CDR3 protein: CSVAGLAGTETQYF
CDR3 DNA: TGCAGCGTTGCGGGGCTAGCGGGAACGGAGACCCAGTACTTC

clone size: NA
J gene: TRBJ2-1
V gene: TRBV25-1
D gene: TRBD1
CDR3 protein: CASSAPRQGTEQFF
CDR3 DNA: TGTGCCAGCAGTGCTCCGCGACAGGGGACGGAGCAGTTCTTC

clone size: NA
J gene: TRBJ2-5
V gene: TRBV28
D gene: NA
CDR3 protein: CASSFYTAVGETQYF
CDR3 DNA: TGTGCCAGCAGTTTCTACACAGCGGTGGGCGAGACCCAGTACTTC

clone size: NA
J gene: TRBJ2-5
V gene: TRBV13
D gene: NA
CDR3 protein: CASSLGGEFLGQETQYF
CDR3 DNA: TGTGCCAGCAGCTTAGGAGGGGAATTCTTGGGGCAAGAGACCCAGTACTTC

clone size: NA
J gene: TRBJ1-6
V gene: TRBV21-1
D gene: NA
CDR3 protein: CARGTGTVGEPLHF
CDR3 DNA: TGTGCCAGAGGGACAGGAACCGTCGGAGAACCCCTCCACTTT

clone size: NA
J gene: TRBJ1-2
V gene: TRBV7-9
D gene: NA
CDR3 protein: CASSSNSNYGYTF
CDR3 DNA: TGTGCCAGCAGCTCGAACTCTAACTATGGCTACACCTTC

clone size: NA
J gene: TRBJ2-3
V gene: TRBV9
D gene: TRBD2
CDR3 protein: CASSMAGGPRDTQYF
CDR3 DNA: TGTGCCAGCAGTATGGCGGGAGGGCCAAGAGATACGCAGTATTTT